Listed below are T cell receptor beta chains from one sample, sequenced in a study of blood T cell repertoires in COVID-19. This table comes from immunoSEQ multiplex PCR, and its TCRdb copy is limited to in-frame clones, with some not included. The table records some 270,000 clones, about 83% of them present only once. Sequenced material: peripheral blood. These receptors were collected from a woman older than 75 with COVID-19, enrolled during active disease. Both conserved end residues are part of each CDR3. Fields, in order: CDR3 protein, CDR3 DNA, V gene, clone size, J gene, D gene. D genes are given only for firm matches. Expanded clones are given a class, and other clones once, few, many or no size at all.

CASSTLQGSRETQYF TGTGCCAGCAGCACATTACAGGGGTCGAGGGAGACCCAGTACTTC TRBV5-6 . TRBJ2-5 TRBD1
CASSLSLLNEKLFF TGTGCCAGCAGCTTATCCCTCCTTAATGAAAAACTGTTTTTT TRBV7-9 . TRBJ1-4 .
CASSKPGTGTYGYTF TGTGCCAGCAGTAAACCCGGGACAGGGACCTATGGCTACACCTTC TRBV25-1 . TRBJ1-2 TRBD1
CAIGEGNTEAFF TGTGCCATCGGGGAGGGCAACACTGAAGCTTTCTTT TRBV6-5 . TRBJ1-1 .
CASSPKGTGFSNEQFF TGTGCCAGCAGCCCGAAGGGGACAGGCTTTTCGAATGAGCAGTTCTTC TRBV9 . TRBJ2-1 TRBD1
CASSQIAGTAEAFF TGTGCCAGCAGCCAGATAGCGGGGACGGCTGAAGCTTTCTTT TRBV5-5 . TRBJ1-1 .
CATSRERQGGNYGYTF TGTGCCACCAGCAGAGAACGACAGGGAGGTAACTATGGCTACACCTTC TRBV15 . TRBJ1-2 TRBD1
CSTGGGSQAF TGCAGCACGGGGGGAGGAAGTCAGGCTTTC TRBV29-1 . TRBJ1-2 .
CASSTQSGTGRLFF TGTGCCAGCAGCACCCAATCCGGGACAGGGAGACTGTTTTTT TRBV7-2 . TRBJ1-4 TRBD1
CASSPMQGAGNTIYF TGTGCCAGCAGCCCCATGCAGGGGGCTGGAAACACCATATATTTT TRBV9 . TRBJ1-3 TRBD1
CATSIGAGDYGYTF TGTGCCACCAGCATCGGTGCAGGGGACTATGGCTACACCTTC TRBV13 . TRBJ1-2 .
CASSYSLEISNQPQHF TGTGCCAGCAGTTACTCGTTAGAAATTAGCAATCAGCCCCAGCATTTT TRBV6-2/TRBV6-3 . TRBJ1-5 .
CASSPRSVAGYQETQYF TGTGCCAGCAGCCCTAGGTCGGTAGCGGGCTACCAAGAGACCCAGTACTTC TRBV6-2/TRBV6-3 . TRBJ2-5 TRBD2
CALQSGLNYGYTF TGTGCCCTCCAGTCGGGACTGAACTATGGCTACACCTTC TRBV10-3 . TRBJ1-2 .
CASSPSRGSGEAFF TGTGCCAGTAGCCCCAGCCGGGGGTCAGGTGAAGCTTTCTTT TRBV19 . TRBJ1-1 .
CASSLSLRDFNSPLHF TGTGCCAGCAGCCTATCCCTCCGGGACTTTAATTCACCCCTCCACTTT TRBV9 . TRBJ1-6 .
CASSYRVGYGYTF TGTGCCAGCAGCTACAGGGTTGGCTATGGCTACACCTTC TRBV12-3/TRBV12-4 once TRBJ1-2 .
CASSKGPSGGPEGQETQYF TGTGCCAGCAGCAAAGGTCCTAGCGGGGGGCCTGAGGGCCAAGAGACCCAGTACTTC TRBV21-1 . TRBJ2-5 .
CSASKLANYGYTF TGCAGTGCTAGTAAGTTAGCTAACTATGGCTACACCTTC TRBV20-1 . TRBJ1-2 .
CASSLSIRGRDTDTQYF TGTGCCAGCAGTTTATCGATAAGAGGCAGGGATACAGATACGCAGTATTTT TRBV27 . TRBJ2-3 .
CASSLVGANTEAFF TGCGCCAGCAGCTTGGTAGGAGCGAACACTGAAGCTTTCTTT TRBV5-1 . TRBJ1-1 .
CASSYQTRTEAFF TGTGCCAGCAGTTATCAGACTCGCACTGAAGCTTTCTTT TRBV6-2/TRBV6-3 . TRBJ1-1 .